A selection of T cell receptor beta chains follows, all from one sample in a study of T-cell memory formation after mild COVID-19. TCRdb re-derived calls from the 5' RACE reads in MiXCR, one entry per CDR3 protein. This table has 500,000 to 650,000 distinct CDR3 sequences, approximately 21% appearing once. Material for sequencing was PBMCs or a T cell subset sorted from them (not recorded which). The receptors come from an adult woman who had mild COVID-19 (a few samples of this study predate the infection). Cell type and time point are not known. The CDR3 runs from the conserved cysteine through the conserved F or W. Fields, in order: D gene, clone size, V gene, J gene, CDR3 DNA, CDR3 protein. D genes are given only for firm matches. Only part of the rows carry a size: once, few, many, or a class if the clone is expanded.

d_call: TRBD1; clone_size: .; v_call: TRBV30; j_call: TRBJ2-4; cdr3_nt: TGTGCCTGGAGTCTACAGGGGGACAAAAACATTCAGTACTTC; cdr3_aa: CAWSLQGDKNIQYF
d_call: .; clone_size: .; v_call: TRBV29-1; j_call: TRBJ2-1; cdr3_nt: TGCAGCGTTAGTTTGGGCGGCAATGAGCAGTTCTTC; cdr3_aa: CSVSLGGNEQFF
d_call: TRBD2; clone_size: .; v_call: TRBV25-1; j_call: TRBJ2-1; cdr3_nt: TGTGCCAGCAGTGATCGGGGGAGGGCCGCCCTAACGTACAATGAGCAGTTCTTC; cdr3_aa: CASSDRGRAALTYNEQFF
d_call: TRBD1; clone_size: .; v_call: TRBV11-2; j_call: TRBJ1-1; cdr3_nt: TGTGCCAGCAGCCGATCCATTCCCGCCGACAGGGGGCTAAACACTGAAGCTTTCTTT; cdr3_aa: CASSRSIPADRGLNTEAFF
d_call: TRBD1; clone_size: .; v_call: TRBV7-6; j_call: TRBJ2-7; cdr3_nt: TGTGCCAGCAGCCCTGACAGGGCATACTCCTACGAGCAGTACTTC; cdr3_aa: CASSPDRAYSYEQYF
d_call: .; clone_size: few; v_call: TRBV7-9; j_call: TRBJ1-1; cdr3_nt: TGTGCCAGCAGCTTCCCCTTGGGTCGGGCTGAAGCTTTCTTT; cdr3_aa: CASSFPLGRAEAFF
d_call: .; clone_size: .; v_call: TRBV7-8; j_call: TRBJ1-1; cdr3_nt: TGTGCCAGCAGCTTAGCGCCAGGGGCGATGACTGAAGCTTTCTTT; cdr3_aa: CASSLAPGAMTEAFF
d_call: .; clone_size: .; v_call: TRBV20-1; j_call: TRBJ1-1; cdr3_nt: TGCAGTGCTCACCGCACCAGGGGCTTGAACACTGAAGCTTTCTTT; cdr3_aa: CSAHRTRGLNTEAFF
d_call: TRBD1; clone_size: .; v_call: TRBV7-9; j_call: TRBJ1-6; cdr3_nt: TGTGCCAGCAGCTCAGCGACAAGGACAGGGAGGAATTCACCCCTCCACTTT; cdr3_aa: CASSSATRTGRNSPLHF
d_call: .; clone_size: .; v_call: TRBV6-5; j_call: TRBJ2-1; cdr3_nt: TGTGCCAGCAGTTACGAGGGGGGGTTTAGCAATGAGCAGTTCTTC; cdr3_aa: CASSYEGGFSNEQFF
d_call: TRBD2; clone_size: few; v_call: TRBV20-1; j_call: TRBJ2-1; cdr3_nt: TGCAGTGCTAACGTGAAGGCTAGCGGGAGAAGGAATGAGCAGTTCTTC; cdr3_aa: CSANVKASGRRNEQFF
d_call: TRBD2; clone_size: many; v_call: TRBV6-4; j_call: TRBJ2-3; cdr3_nt: TGTGCCAGCAGTGACTCGAGCGGGGGTGGGGATACGCAGTATTTT; cdr3_aa: CASSDSSGGGDTQYF
d_call: TRBD1; clone_size: many; v_call: TRBV5-1; j_call: TRBJ1-5; cdr3_nt: TGCGCCAGCAGCCCCGGGACAGCCAATCAGCCCCAGCATTTT; cdr3_aa: CASSPGTANQPQHF
d_call: .; clone_size: .; v_call: TRBV9; j_call: TRBJ1-1; cdr3_nt: TGTGCCAGCAGCCCCCAAGTCGGGGCCGCATCTGAAGCTTTCTTT; cdr3_aa: CASSPQVGAASEAFF
d_call: .; clone_size: .; v_call: TRBV4-1; j_call: TRBJ1-5; cdr3_nt: TGCGCCAGCAGCCAAGATTTCAGTCGGGCAGGGTTTAATCAGCCCCAGCATTTT; cdr3_aa: CASSQDFSRAGFNQPQHF
d_call: TRBD2; clone_size: .; v_call: TRBV9; j_call: TRBJ2-1; cdr3_nt: TGTGCCAGCAGCGTAGATCTAGCGGGGGGCCACAATGAGCAGTTCTTC; cdr3_aa: CASSVDLAGGHNEQFF
d_call: .; clone_size: .; v_call: TRBV5-1; j_call: TRBJ2-3; cdr3_nt: TGCGCCAGCAGCCGGTCTTACAGCACGGAGAGCACAGATACGCAGTATTTT; cdr3_aa: CASSRSYSTESTDTQYF
d_call: .; clone_size: .; v_call: TRBV5-6; j_call: TRBJ2-5; cdr3_nt: TGTGCCAGCAGCTTTTGGGGGACAGAGACCCAGTACTTC; cdr3_aa: CASSFWGTETQYF
d_call: TRBD2; clone_size: few; v_call: TRBV7-9; j_call: TRBJ2-1; cdr3_nt: TGTGCCAGCAGCCCAGGCGGGGGAGGGAATTACAATGAGCAGTTCTTC; cdr3_aa: CASSPGGGGNYNEQFF